This T cell receptor (beta chain) was documented in a study of shared clonotypes between healthy human individuals. The table lists this clone with a few counts. Each of the donors was a healthy adult who was HIV-negative and had not had a recent acute infection or vaccination. A CD45RA+ naive subset and a CD45RA-negative memory subset were split from CD4+ cells. Some clones are missing from TCRdb's copy, which holds only in-frame ones; the method was immunoSEQ multiplex PCR. Seen here are 2 million to 2.5 million clones, roughly 94% observed once, and the top ten hold 0.13%. The sample taken for sequencing was naive CD4+ T cells sorted from blood. Subset meaning: CD45RA+ positively selected. The sequence was collected from a man aged 18 to 30 in good health.

CDR3 bases: TGTGCCTGGAGTCGGGACAGCTACTCTGGAAACACCATATATTTT. As protein: CAWSRDSYSGNTIYF. The chain is built from TRBV30 and TRBJ1-3; TRBD1 matches 7 bases. Per germline, CDR1 GTSNPN and CDR2 SVGIG (reference sequence). V lost 2 bases and J lost 0; bases outside the gene matches: 4. There are 15 residues in the CDR3.